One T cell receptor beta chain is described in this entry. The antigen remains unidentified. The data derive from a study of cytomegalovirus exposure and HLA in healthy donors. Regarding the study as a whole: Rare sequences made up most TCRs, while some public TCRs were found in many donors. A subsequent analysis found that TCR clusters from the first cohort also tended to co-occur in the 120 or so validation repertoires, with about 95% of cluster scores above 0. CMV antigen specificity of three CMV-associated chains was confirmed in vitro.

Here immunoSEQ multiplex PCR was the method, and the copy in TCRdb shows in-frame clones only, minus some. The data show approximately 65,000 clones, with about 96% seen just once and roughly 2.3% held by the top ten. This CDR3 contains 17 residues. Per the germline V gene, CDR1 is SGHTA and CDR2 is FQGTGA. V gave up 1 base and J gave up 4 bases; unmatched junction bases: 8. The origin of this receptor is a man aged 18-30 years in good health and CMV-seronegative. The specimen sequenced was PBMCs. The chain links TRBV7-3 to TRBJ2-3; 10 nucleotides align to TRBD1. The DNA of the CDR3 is TGTGCCAGCAGCTTAAGCCCGGGACAGGGGTTGGCAGATACGCAGTATTTT. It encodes CASSLSPGQGLADTQYF.